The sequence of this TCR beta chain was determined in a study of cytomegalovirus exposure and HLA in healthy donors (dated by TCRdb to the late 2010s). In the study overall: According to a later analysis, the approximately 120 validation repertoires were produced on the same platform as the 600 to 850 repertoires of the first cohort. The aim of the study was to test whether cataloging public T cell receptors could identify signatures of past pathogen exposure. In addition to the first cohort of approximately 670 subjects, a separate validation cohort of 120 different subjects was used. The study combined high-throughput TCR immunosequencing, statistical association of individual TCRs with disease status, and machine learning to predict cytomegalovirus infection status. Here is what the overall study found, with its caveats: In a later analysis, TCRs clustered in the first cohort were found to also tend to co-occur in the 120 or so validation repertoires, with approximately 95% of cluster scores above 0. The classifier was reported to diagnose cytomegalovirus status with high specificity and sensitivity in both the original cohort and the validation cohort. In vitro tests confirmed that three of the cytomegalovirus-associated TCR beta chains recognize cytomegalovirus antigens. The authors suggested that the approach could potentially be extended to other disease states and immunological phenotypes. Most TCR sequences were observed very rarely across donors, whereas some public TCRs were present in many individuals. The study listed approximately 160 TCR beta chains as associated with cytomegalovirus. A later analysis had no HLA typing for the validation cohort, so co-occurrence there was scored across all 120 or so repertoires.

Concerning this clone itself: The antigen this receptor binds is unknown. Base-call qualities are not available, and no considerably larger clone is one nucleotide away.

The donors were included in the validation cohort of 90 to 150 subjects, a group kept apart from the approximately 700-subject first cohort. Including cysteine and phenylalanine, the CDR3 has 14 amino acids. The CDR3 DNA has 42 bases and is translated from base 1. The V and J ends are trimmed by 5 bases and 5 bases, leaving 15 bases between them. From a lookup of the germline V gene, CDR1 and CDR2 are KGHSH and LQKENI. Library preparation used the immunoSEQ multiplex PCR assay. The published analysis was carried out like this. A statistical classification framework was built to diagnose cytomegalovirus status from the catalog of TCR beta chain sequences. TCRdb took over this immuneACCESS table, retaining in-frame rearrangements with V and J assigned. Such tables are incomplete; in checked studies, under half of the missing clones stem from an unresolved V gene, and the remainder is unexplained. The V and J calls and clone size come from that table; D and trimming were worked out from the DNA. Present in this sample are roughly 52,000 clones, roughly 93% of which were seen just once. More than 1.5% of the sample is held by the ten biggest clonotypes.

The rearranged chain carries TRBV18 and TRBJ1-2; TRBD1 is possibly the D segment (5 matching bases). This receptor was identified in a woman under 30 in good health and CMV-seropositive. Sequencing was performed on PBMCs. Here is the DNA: TGTGCCAGCTCAGCGGGATCGGGGGGGTATGGCTACACCTTC. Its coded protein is CASSAGSGGYGYTF.